This T cell receptor (beta chain) is from a study of metastatic and nonmetastatic thyroid tumors. Study information: It was across blood and tumor or nodule tissue from malignant and benign thyroid patients that repertoires were compared. Study outcomes and limitations: Significantly higher TCR beta diversity was reportedly seen in malignant thyroid tumors than benign nodules, in blood and tumor.

None of the patients had undergone any treatment ahead of thyroid surgery. On this clone: Its antigen is unknown.

The V segment lost 0 bases and the J segment 1 base; nucleotides outside the gene matches: 13. The CDR3 sequence is 20 residues long. Germline assignment: CDR1 MNHEY and CDR2 SMNVEV (reference sequence). Original analysis: A papillary thyroid cancer distant-metastasis classifier was built from CDR3 differences across clinicopathological groups. TCRdb re-called the PCR reads via MiXCR. These V and J calls originate from TCRdb's pipeline instead of the authors' own analysis. The sample consists of 17,000 or so clones, 25% of them appearing once. Sequencing was performed on adjacent normal tissue. The chain joins TRBV27 to TRBJ2-2; 8 nucleotides match TRBD2. The receptor was derived from a female donor with papillary thyroid cancer or a benign thyroid nodule (not recorded which). Some clones in this sample may be carry-over from other donors' samples. CDR3 in amino acids: CASSLSSGRLGAGNTGELFF. Here the CDR3 DNA reads TGTGCCAGCAGTTTATCGAGCGGGAGACTAGGGGCAGGGAACACCGGGGAGCTGTTTTTT.